One sample yielded the 21 T cell receptor beta chains listed below, sequenced in a study of blood T cell repertoires in COVID-19. Only in-frame clones appear in the TCRdb table, and some are missing; sequencing was by immunoSEQ multiplex PCR. The top ten hold approximately 0.8% of the sample, which has under 200,000 clones, 89% seen once. The sequencing sample was made of PBMCs or T cells enriched from blood (not recorded which). The origin of the receptors is a woman under 30 who had recovered from COVID-19.

In nucleotides, the CDR3 is TGTGCCAGCAGCGTAGCTGGGGCGGTCCAAGAGACCCAGTACTTC. Its protein is CASSVAGAVQETQYF. The V call is TRBV9, the J call TRBJ2-5; D is possibly TRBD1 (5 bases). CDR1 and CDR2 from the germline V gene are SGDLS and YYNGEE. The CDR3 totals 15 residues. V was clipped by 0 bases and J by 1 base, with 10 bases between them.

The rearrangement joins TRBV4-2 to TRBJ2-3; 9 nucleotides align to TRBD2. Germline-derived CDR1 and CDR2 are LGHNA and YNFKEQ. The trim removed 0 bases at V and 3 bases at J, leaving 7 bases unmatched. The CDR3 consists of 17 residues. The CDR3 protein is CASSQDSSGMGTDTQYF. The CDR3 DNA follows: TGTGCCAGCAGCCAAGATTCTAGCGGGATGGGTACAGATACGCAGTATTTT.

This chain connects TRBV19 to TRBJ2-1; the match to TRBD1 covers 10 bases. The CDR3 totals 17 residues. Germline CDR1 and CDR2: LNHDA and SQIVND (reference sequence). The V segment lost 0 bases and the J segment 5 bases; nucleotides outside the gene matches: 7. CDR3 amino acids: CASSIDHRTGGHNEQFF. The CDR3 DNA sequence: TGTGCCAGTAGTATAGATCACCGGACAGGGGGACACAATGAGCAGTTCTTC. The complete variable domain, with remaining parts taken from reference TRBV19 and TRBJ2-1, reads DGGITQSPKYLFRKEGQNVTLSCEQNLNHDAMYWYRQDPGQGLRLIYYSQIVNDFQKGDIAEGYSVSREKKESFPLTVTSAQKNPTAFYLCASSIDHRTGGHNEQFFGPGTRLTVL.

J is TRBJ2-5 and V is TRBV5-4, with 8 bases identical to TRBD1. The CDR3 consists of 15 residues. The V gene's germline CDR1 is SGHNT and CDR2 YYREEE (reference sequence). Trimming removed 4 bases from V and 1 base from J; junction bases left unmatched: 6. In DNA form, the CDR3 reads TGTGCCAGCAGCCAGGACAGGGAGGCCCAAGAGACCCAGTACTTC. It specifies CASSQDREAQETQYF.

The J gene is TRBJ2-7, the V gene TRBV6-5, with TRBD1 matching 10 bases. The CDR3 covers 13 residues. The junction had 3 bases not matched to a gene; V was cut back by 8 bases and J by 2 bases. The V gene's germline CDR1 is MNHEY and CDR2 SVGAGI. This CDR3 is CASRDRGPYEQYF. CDR3 in DNA: TGTGCCAGCCGGGACAGGGGTCCCTACGAGCAGTACTTC.

This clone appeared many times. The rearrangement links TRBV6-4 to TRBJ2-1; TRBD2 agrees at 9 bases. The J segment lost 2 bases and the V segment lost 3 bases, leaving 2 bases of the junction unmatched. The CDR3 is 15 residues long. CDR1 and CDR2 (germline): MRHNA, SNTAGT. The CDR3 spells CASSEREGPYNEQFF. For the CDR3, the DNA is TGTGCCAGCAGTGAGCGGGAGGGCCCCTACAATGAGCAGTTCTTC.

The chain carries TRBV21-1 and TRBJ2-2; whether TRBD1, the table's D call, matches the DNA was not checked. TRBV21-1 represents a pseudogene. The CDR3 sequence is 17 residues long. CDR3: CASSDTIRDKFTGELFF. In nucleotides, the CDR3 is TGTGCCAGCAGCGACACTATCCGGGACAAATTCACCGGGGAGCTGTTTTTT.

The chain combines TRBV4-1 with TRBJ2-1; maybe TRBD1 (5 bases). CDR3 length equals 13 residues. V was cut by 6 bases and J by 6 bases, with 12 bases left in between. Germline V lookup: CDR1 MGHRA, CDR2 YSYEKL. CDR3 in amino acids: CASRGVVLNEQFF. As DNA, the CDR3 is TGCGCCAGCAGAGGGGTGGTGCTCAATGAGCAGTTCTTC.

CDR3 loop: CASSEWGQGAREKLFF. The CDR3 DNA reads as TGTGCCAGCAGTGAATGGGGACAGGGGGCGCGTGAAAAACTGTTTTTT. The chain has TRBV6-1 and TRBJ1-4; 12 nucleotides line up with TRBD1. CDR3 length equals 16 residues. Per germline, CDR1 MNHNS and CDR2 SASEGT. V lost 2 bases, J lost 7 bases, and 5 bases stayed unmatched.

The chain couples TRBV27 to TRBJ2-1, with 7 bases matching TRBD1. Germline CDR1 and CDR2: MNHEY and SMNVEV (reference sequence). V was pared by 7 bases and J by 3 bases, with 9 bases of the junction left unmatched. The CDR3 contains 15 residues. The CDR3 DNA follows: TGTGCCAGCACTCCGGGACAGTGGGGCTACAATGAGCAGTTCTTC. Translation gives CASTPGQWGYNEQFF.

The CDR3 protein is CASSLSGSGYNEQFF. The CDR3 DNA reads TGTGCCAGCAGTTTATCCGGCTCAGGGTACAATGAGCAGTTCTTC. This chain uses TRBV27 with TRBJ2-1, with D possibly being TRBD1 (5 bases). The germline V gene has CDR1 MNHEY and CDR2 SMNVEV (reference sequence). The CDR3 is 15 residues long. Deletions cut 0 bases from V and 4 bases from J, with 10 bases between.

This sequence joins TRBV7-9 and TRBJ1-2, with D tentatively TRBD1 (6 bases). Looked up from germline, CDR1 is SEHNR and CDR2 is FQNEAQ (reference sequence). The CDR3 runs 18 residues. The V and J ends lost 0 bases and 3 bases respectively, with 20 bases between them. Written as DNA, the CDR3 is TGTGCCAGCAGCTTAGCGCTACAGGGTAATCACCGTGACTATGGCTACACCTTC. This gives the protein CASSLALQGNHRDYGYTF.

The chain is built from TRBV30 and TRBJ1-3, with a tentative D call TRBD1 (5 bases). This CDR3 has 14 residues. Per the germline V gene, CDR1 is GTSNPN and CDR2 is SVGIG (reference sequence). V was clipped by 2 bases and J by 3 bases, with 11 bases between them. CDR3 sequence reads: CAWSQGGVGNTIYF. CDR3 bases: TGTGCCTGGAGTCAGGGCGGGGTTGGAAACACCATATATTTT.

The J gene is TRBJ2-1, the V gene TRBV27, with a possible D match to TRBD2 (6 bases). The germline V gene has CDR1 MNHEY and CDR2 SMNVEV (reference sequence). Trimming removed 5 bases at V and 13 bases at J, with 36 bases between. The CDR3 runs to 19 residues. In DNA form, the CDR3 reads TGTGCCAGCAGTCCGTACCCCACCTCTAGCGCTGGACGGACCCGCACACAGTTCTTC. This gives the protein CASSPYPTSSAGRTRTQFF.

The V gene is TRBV10-2, the J gene TRBJ2-3; no definite D call. Trimming removed 7 bases from V and 1 base from J, with 15 bases in between. This CDR3 contains 15 residues. CDR1 is WSHSY, CDR2 SAAADI, per germline. This chain's CDR3 is CASTPGLARTDTQYF. CDR3 coding DNA: TGCGCCAGCACCCCCGGTTTAGCACGCACAGATACGCAGTATTTT.

The chain carries TRBV24-1 and TRBJ2-3; D may be TRBD2 (6 bases). The CDR3 has 17 amino acids. Trimming left V 0 bases short and J 3 bases short, with 15 bases between. Germline assignment: CDR1 KGHDR and CDR2 SFDVKD. The CDR3 region is CATSDLWVSGITDTQYF. The CDR3 bases are TGTGCCACCAGTGATTTGTGGGTTAGCGGAATAACAGATACGCAGTATTTT.

The V gene is TRBV11-2, the J gene TRBJ1-1; D unresolved. Germline V gene sequence: CDR1 SGHAT, CDR2 FQNNGV. Trimming shortened V by 5 bases and J by 1 base, and 8 bases separated the two germline ends. The CDR3 spans 13 residues. CDR3 protein: CASSPVPNTEAFF. In DNA, the CDR3 is TGTGCCAGCAGCCCAGTTCCGAACACTGAAGCTTTCTTT.

CDR3 amino acids: CASSLPRYEQYF. CDR3 nucleotides: TGTGCCAGCAGTTTACCCCGCTACGAGCAGTACTTC. V gene TRBV28 combines with J gene TRBJ2-7; D uncertain. The CDR3 totals 12 residues. V lost 2 bases and J 3 bases, leaving 5 bases between the germline ends. CDR1 and CDR2 from the germline V gene are MDHEN and SYDVKM. Drawing the rest from reference TRBV28 and TRBJ2-7, the complete variable domain is DVKVTQSSRYLVKRTGEKVFLECVQDMDHENMFWYRQDPGLGLRLIYFSYDVKMKEKGDIPEGYSVSREKKERFSLILESASTNQTSMYLCASSLPRYEQYFGPGTRLTVT.

The chain uses TRBV27 and TRBJ2-1; 7 nucleotides agree with TRBD1. This CDR3 spans 15 amino acids. J gave up 5 bases and V 0 bases, and 4 bases lay outside the gene matches. Germline loops: CDR1 MNHEY, CDR2 SMNVEV (reference sequence). CDR3 in DNA: TGTGCCAGCAGTTTATCGAGGGGGCCCGACAATGAGCAGTTCTTC. Translated, it gives CASSLSRGPDNEQFF.

The chain links TRBV6-8 to TRBJ2-7; D possibly corresponds to TRBD2 (6 bases). The CDR3 consists of 14 residues. Germline V gene lookup returns CDR1 MNHGY and CDR2 SAAAGT. V was clipped by 7 bases and J by 0 bases, with 13 bases between them. CDR3 sequence (DNA): TGTGCCAGCAAAATAGCGGAAAGCTCCTACGAGCAGTACTTC. It yields the protein CASKIAESSYEQYF.

This chain uses TRBV7-8 with TRBJ2-2, with D maybe TRBD2 (6 bases). Trimming left V 0 bases short and J 3 bases short, with 20 bases between. Germline V gene sequence: CDR1 SGHVS, CDR2 FQNEAQ. The CDR3 runs 19 residues. The chain's CDR3 is CASSLAKTIWREYTGELFF. The CDR3 coding sequence is TGTGCCAGCAGCTTAGCTAAGACTATCTGGCGGGAATACACCGGGGAGCTGTTTTTT.